This T cell receptor (beta chain) was captured by sequencing in a study of spatial heterogeneity in lung cancer. Turning to the study itself: Averaged across combinations, each unique TCR and UMI pairing appeared more than ten times in raw reads, which were uncorrected.

Study outcomes and limitations: Detection of ubiquitous tumor TCRs in blood was higher at resection than follow-up.

Sample time point: sample taken at primary tumor resection. Whole RNA was taken from tumor, nontumor lung or frozen PBMC; it was then sequenced unsorted. TCRdb analysed the 5' RACE reads with MiXCR anew, one entry per CDR3 protein. Among roughly 79,000 distinct CDR3 sequences, 7.5% to 9.5% were seen once, and the ten largest hold roughly 6.4%. CDR1 and CDR2 (germline): MGHRA, YSYEKL. Trimming removed 7 bases from V and 0 bases from J; junction bases left unmatched: 7. The CDR3 sequence is 16 residues long. Worth noting for this clonotype: Its antigen is not identified.

The chain employs TRBV4-1 and TRBJ2-3, with TRBD2 matching 10 bases. This clonotype was obtained from a male donor with early-stage non-small cell lung cancer. The starting material was PBMCs, obtained at surgery. The CDR3 spells CASTRTSGGSTDTQYF. DNA of the CDR3: TGCGCCAGCACTAGGACTAGCGGAGGTAGCACAGATACGCAGTATTTT.